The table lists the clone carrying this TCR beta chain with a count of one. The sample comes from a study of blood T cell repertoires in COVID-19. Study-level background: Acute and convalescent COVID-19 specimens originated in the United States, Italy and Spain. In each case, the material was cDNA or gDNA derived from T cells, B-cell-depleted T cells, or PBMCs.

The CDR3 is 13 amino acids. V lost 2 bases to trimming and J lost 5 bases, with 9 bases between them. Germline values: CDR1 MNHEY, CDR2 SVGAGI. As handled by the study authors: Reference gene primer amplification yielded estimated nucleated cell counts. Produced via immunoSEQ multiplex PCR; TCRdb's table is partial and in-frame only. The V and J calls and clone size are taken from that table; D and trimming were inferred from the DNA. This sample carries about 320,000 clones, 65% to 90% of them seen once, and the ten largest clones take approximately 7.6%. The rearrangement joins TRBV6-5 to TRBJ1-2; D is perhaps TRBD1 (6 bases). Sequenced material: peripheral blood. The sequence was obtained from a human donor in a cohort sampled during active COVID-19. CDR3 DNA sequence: TGTGCCAGCAGTTACGACAGGACGTATGGCTACACCTTC. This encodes CASSYDRTYGYTF.